The T cell receptor beta chain under discussion was sequenced for a study of control samples from healthy donors and cancer patients. The data were produced by immunoSEQ multiplex PCR, yet TCRdb's version contains in-frame clones alone and is incomplete. The sample shows over 55,000 clones, around 93% of them seen only once. This CDR3 is built from 13 residues. V lost 4 bases and J lost 3, with 9 bases in between. This sequence originates from a young man with colorectal cancer. The chain combines TRBV12-3 or TRBV12-4 with TRBJ1-2; D unclear. Material: PBMCs. DNA of the CDR3: TGTGCCAGCAGTTCCACAGAACACTATGGCTACACCTTC. Translation gives CASSSTEHYGYTF.